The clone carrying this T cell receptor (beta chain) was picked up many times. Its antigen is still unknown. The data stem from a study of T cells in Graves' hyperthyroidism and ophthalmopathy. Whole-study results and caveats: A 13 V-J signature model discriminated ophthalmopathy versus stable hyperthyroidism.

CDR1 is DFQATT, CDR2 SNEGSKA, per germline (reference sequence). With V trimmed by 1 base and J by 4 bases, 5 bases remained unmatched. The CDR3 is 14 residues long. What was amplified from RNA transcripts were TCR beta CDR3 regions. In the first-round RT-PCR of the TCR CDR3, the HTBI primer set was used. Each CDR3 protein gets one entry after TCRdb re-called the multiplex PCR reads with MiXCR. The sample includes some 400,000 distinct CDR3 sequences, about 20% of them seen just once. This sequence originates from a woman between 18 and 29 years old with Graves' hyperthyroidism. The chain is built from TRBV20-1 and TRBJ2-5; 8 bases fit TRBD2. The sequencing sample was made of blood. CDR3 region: CSARALAGVETQYF. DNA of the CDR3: TGCAGTGCTAGAGCTCTAGCGGGTGTAGAGACCCAGTACTTC.